This T cell receptor (beta chain) was captured by sequencing in a study of blood T cell repertoires in COVID-19. In the study overall: The origin of the acute and convalescent COVID-19 samples was the United States, Italy and Spain. PBMCs, B-cell-depleted T cells, or T cells were the source of the cDNA or gDNA that made up the material.

The CDR3 is 16 residues long. Trimming removed 2 bases at V and 3 bases at J, with 15 bases between. In germline, CDR1 is MNHNS, CDR2 SASEGT. In the original workflow: Amplification of reference gene primers provided the estimated nucleated cell counts. The protocol was immunoSEQ multiplex PCR, while the TCRdb copy is restricted to in-frame clones and leaves out a portion. V and J calls plus clone size are reproduced from that table; the DNA served to infer D and trimming. This repertoire shows tens of thousands of clones, approximately 84% found once; its top ten account for around 14%. The TCR originated in a human donor in a cohort sampled during active COVID-19. The J gene is TRBJ2-3, the V gene TRBV6-1, with a weak D call TRBD2 (5 bases). Sequenced sample: peripheral blood. The CDR3 DNA reads TGTGCCAGCAGTGAAACGCTGGGAGATCATACAGATACGCAGTATTTT. It translates to CASSETLGDHTDTQYF.